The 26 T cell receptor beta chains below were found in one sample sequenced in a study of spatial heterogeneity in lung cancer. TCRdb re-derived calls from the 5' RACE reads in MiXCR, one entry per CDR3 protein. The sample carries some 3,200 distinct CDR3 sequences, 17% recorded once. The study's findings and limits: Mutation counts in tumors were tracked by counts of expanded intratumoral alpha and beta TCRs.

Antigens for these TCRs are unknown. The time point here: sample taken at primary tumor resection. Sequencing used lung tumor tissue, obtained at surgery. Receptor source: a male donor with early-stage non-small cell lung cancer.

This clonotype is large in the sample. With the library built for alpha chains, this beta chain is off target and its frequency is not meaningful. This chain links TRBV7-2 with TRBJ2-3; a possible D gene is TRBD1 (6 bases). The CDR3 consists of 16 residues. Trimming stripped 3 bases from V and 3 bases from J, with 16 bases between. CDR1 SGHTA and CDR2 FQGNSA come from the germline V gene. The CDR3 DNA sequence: TGTGCCAGCAGCTTGTCCCCCAGGGGAAATACAGATACGCAGTATTTT. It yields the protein CASSLSPRGNTDTQYF.

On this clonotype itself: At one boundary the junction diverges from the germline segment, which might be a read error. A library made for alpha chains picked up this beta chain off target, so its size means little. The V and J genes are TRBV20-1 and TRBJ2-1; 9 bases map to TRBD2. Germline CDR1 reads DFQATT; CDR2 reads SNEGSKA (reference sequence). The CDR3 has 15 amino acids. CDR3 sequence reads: CSARDRRGGYNEQFF. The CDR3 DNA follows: TGCAGTGCCAGAGATCGGCGGGGGGGGTACAATGAGCAGTTCTTC.

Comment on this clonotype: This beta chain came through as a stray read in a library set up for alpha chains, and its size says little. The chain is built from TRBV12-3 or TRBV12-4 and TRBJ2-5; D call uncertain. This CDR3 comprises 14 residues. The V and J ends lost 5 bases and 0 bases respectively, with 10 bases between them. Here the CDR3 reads CASSPRHDQETQYF. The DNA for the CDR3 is TGTGCCAGCAGTCCCCGTCACGACCAAGAGACCCAGTACTTC.

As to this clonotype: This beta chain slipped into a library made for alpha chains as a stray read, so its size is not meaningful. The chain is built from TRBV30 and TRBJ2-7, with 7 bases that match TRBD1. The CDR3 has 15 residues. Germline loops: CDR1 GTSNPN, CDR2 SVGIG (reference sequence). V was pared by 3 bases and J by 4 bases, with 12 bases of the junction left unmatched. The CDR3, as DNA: TGTGCCTGGAGGGGGGCGACAGGGAACCCGTACGAGCAGTACTTC. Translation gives CAWRGATGNPYEQYF.

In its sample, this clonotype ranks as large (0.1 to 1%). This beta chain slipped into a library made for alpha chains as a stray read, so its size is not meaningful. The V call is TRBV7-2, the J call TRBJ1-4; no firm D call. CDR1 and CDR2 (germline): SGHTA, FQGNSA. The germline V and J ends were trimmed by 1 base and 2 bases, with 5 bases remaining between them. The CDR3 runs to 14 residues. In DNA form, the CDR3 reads TGTGCCAGCAGCTTAGGCCAGACTAATGAAAAACTGTTTTTT. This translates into CASSLGQTNEKLFF.

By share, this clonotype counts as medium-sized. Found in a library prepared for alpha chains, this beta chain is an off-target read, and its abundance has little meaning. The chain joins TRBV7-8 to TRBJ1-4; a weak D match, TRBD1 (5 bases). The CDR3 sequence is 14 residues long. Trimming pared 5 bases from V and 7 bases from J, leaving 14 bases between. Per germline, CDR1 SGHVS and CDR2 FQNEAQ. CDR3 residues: CASSETAFVEKLFF. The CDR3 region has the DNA TGTGCCAGCAGCGAGACAGCATTTGTTGAAAAACTGTTTTTT.

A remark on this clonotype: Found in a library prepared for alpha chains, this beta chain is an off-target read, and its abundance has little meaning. The CDR3 loop is CASSFWGGKNIQYF. The CDR3 DNA sequence: TGTGCCAGCAGTTTCTGGGGTGGCAAAAACATTCAGTACTTC. The chain carries TRBV12-3 or TRBV12-4 and TRBJ2-4; D not resolved. V dropped 3 bases and J dropped 3 bases, with 9 bases sitting between them. This CDR3 spans 14 amino acids.

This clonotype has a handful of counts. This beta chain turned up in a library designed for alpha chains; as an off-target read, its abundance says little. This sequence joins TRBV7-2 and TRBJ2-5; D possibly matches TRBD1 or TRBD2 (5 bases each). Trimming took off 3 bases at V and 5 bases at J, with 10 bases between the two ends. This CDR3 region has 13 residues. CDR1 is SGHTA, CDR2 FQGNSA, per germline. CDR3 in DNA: TGTGCCAGCAGCTTGACTTGGGGGGAGACCCAGTACTTC. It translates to CASSLTWGETQYF. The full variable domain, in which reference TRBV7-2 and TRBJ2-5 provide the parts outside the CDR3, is GAGVSQSPSNKVTEKGKDVELRCDPISGHTALYWYRQSLGQGLEFLIYFQGNSAPDKSGLPSDRFSAERTGGSVSTLTIQRTQQEDSAVYLCASSLTWGETQYFGPGTRLLVL.

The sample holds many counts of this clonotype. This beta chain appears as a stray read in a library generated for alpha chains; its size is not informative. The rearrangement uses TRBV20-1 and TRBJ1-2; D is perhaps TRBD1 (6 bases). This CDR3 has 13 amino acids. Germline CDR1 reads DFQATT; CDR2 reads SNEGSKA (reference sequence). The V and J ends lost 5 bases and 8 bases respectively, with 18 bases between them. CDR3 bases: TGCAGTGCTTCCTACGGGGGGCTCTACGGCTACACCTTC. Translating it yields CSASYGGLYGYTF.

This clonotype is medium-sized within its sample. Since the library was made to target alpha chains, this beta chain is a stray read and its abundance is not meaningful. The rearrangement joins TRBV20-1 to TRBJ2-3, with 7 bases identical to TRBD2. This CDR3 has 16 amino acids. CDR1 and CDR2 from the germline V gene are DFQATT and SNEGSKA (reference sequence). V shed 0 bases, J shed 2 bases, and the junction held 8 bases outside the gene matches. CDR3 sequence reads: CSARDGRGPITDTQYF. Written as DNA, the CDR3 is TGCAGTGCTAGAGATGGGAGGGGACCTATCACAGATACGCAGTATTTT.

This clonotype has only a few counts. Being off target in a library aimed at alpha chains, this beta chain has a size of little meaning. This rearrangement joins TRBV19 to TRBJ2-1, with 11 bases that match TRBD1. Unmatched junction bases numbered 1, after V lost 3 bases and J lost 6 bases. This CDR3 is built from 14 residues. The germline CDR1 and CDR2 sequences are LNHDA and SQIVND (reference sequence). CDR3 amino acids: CASSMGTGGNEQFF. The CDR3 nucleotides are TGTGCCAGTAGTATGGGGACAGGGGGCAATGAGCAGTTCTTC.

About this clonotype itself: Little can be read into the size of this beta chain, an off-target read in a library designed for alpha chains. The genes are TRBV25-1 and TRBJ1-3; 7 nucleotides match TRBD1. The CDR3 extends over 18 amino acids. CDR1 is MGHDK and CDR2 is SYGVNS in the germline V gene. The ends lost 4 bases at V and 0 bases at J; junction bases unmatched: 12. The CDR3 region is CASSGTVGQDNSGNTIYF. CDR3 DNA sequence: TGTGCCAGCAGTGGCACTGTCGGACAGGACAACTCTGGAAACACCATATATTTT.

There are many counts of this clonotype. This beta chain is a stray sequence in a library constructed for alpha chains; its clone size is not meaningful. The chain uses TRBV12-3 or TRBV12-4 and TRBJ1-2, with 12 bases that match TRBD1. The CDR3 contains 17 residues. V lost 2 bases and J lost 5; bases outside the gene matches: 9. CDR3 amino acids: CASSLRDRGPIRYGYTF. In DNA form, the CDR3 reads TGTGCCAGCAGTTTAAGGGACAGGGGGCCTATCCGTTATGGCTACACCTTC.

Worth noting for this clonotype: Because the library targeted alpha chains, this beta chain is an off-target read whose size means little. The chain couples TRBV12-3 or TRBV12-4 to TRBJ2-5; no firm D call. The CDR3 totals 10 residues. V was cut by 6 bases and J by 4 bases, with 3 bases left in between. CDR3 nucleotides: TGTGCCAGCAGCGGAGAGACCCAGTACTTC. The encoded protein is CASSGETQYF.

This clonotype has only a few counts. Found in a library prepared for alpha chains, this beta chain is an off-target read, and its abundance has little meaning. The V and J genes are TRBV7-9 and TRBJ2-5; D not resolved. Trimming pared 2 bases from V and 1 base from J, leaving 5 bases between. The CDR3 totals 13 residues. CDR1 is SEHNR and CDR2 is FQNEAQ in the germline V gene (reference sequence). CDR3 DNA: TGTGCCAGCAGCTTATGGCTCCAAGAGACCCAGTACTTC. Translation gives CASSLWLQETQYF.

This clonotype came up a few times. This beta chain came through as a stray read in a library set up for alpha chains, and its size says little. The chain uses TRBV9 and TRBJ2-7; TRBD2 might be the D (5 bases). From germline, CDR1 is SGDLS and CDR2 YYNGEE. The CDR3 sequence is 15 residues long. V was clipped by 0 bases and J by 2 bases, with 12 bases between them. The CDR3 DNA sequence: TGTGCCAGCAGCGTAGCCGGGGTCGGCGCCTACGAGCAGTACTTC. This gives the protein CASSVAGVGAYEQYF.

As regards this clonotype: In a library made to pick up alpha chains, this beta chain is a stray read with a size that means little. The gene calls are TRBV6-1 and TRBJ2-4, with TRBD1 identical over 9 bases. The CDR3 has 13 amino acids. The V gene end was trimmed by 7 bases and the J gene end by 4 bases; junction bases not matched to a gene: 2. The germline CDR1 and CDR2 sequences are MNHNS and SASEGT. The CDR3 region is CASTGTGKNIQYF. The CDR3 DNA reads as TGTGCCAGCACCGGGACAGGGAAAAACATTCAGTACTTC.

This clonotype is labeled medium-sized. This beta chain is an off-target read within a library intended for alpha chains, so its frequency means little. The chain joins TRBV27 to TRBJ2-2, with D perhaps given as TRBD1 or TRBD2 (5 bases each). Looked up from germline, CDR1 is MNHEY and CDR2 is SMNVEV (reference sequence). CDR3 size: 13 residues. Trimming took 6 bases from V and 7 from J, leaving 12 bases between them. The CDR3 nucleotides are TGTGCCAGCAGCTCGGGGCGCAGCGGGGAGCTGTTTTTT. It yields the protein CASSSGRSGELFF.

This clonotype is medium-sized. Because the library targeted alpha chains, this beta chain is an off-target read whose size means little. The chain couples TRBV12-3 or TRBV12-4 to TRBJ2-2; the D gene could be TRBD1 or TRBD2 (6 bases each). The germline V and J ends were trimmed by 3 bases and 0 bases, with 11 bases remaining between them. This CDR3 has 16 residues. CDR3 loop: CASSLGGPPNTGELFF. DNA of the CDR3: TGTGCCAGCAGTTTGGGGGGCCCGCCGAACACCGGGGAGCTGTTTTTT.

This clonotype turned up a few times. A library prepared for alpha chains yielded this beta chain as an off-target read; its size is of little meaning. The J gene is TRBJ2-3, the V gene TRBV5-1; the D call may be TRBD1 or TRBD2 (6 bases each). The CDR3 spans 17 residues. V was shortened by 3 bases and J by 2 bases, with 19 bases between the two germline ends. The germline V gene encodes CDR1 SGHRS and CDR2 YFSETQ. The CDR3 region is CASSSGALGRHTDTQYF. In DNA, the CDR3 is TGCGCCAGCAGCTCGGGGGCCCTCGGCAGACACACAGATACGCAGTATTTT.

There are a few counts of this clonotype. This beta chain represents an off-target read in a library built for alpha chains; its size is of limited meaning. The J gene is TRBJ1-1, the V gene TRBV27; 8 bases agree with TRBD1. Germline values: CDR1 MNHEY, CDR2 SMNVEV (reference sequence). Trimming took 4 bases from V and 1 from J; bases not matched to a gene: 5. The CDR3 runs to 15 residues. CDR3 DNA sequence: TGTGCCAGCAGTTCAGGAGGGACAGGGAACACTGAAGCTTTCTTT. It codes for CASSSGGTGNTEAFF.

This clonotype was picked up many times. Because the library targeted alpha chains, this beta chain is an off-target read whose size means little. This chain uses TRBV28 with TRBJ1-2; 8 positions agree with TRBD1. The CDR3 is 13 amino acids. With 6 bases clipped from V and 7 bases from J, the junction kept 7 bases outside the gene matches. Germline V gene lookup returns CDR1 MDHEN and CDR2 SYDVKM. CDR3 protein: CASSLTGGGGYTF. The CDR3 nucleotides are TGTGCCAGCAGCCTAACAGGGGGGGGTGGCTACACCTTC.

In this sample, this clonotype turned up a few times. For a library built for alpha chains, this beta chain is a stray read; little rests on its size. DNA for the CDR3: TGTGCAAGTCGCCCCGGACGAACAGGGGATTTTGGAAAGACCCAGTACTTC. This codes for CASRPGRTGDFGKTQYF. The rearrangement links TRBV12-2 to TRBJ2-5; TRBD1, the D gene given by the table, was not confirmed from the DNA. TRBV12-2 is a recognized pseudogene. The CDR3 runs 17 residues.

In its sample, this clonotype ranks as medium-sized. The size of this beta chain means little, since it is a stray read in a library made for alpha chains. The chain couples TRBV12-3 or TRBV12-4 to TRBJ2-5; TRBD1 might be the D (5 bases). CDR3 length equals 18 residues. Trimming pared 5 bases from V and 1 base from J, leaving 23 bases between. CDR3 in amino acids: CASSLPPRVWRGQETQYF. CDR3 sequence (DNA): TGTGCCAGCAGTCTCCCCCCCAGGGTTTGGCGCGGCCAAGAGACCCAGTACTTC.

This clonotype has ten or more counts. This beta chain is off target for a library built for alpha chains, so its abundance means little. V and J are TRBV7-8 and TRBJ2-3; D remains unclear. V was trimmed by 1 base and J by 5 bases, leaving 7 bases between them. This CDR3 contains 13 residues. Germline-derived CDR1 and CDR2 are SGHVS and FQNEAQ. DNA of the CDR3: TGTGCCAGCAGCTTAGTTTGGGGAGATACGCAGTATTTT. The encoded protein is CASSLVWGDTQYF.

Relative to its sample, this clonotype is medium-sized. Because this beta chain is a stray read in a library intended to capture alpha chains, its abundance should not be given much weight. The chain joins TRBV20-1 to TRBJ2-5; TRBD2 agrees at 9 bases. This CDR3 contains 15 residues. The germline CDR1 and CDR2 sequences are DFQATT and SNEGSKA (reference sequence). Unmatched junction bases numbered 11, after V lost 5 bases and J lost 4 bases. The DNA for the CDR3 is TGCAGTGCTGACCTTAACAGCGGGGGGTTAGAGACCCAGTACTTC. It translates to CSADLNSGGLETQYF.